This T cell receptor (beta chain) was recovered during a study of early T cells in non-severe SARS-CoV-2 infection. For the study at large: Chains stayed unpaired after sequencing of bulk RNA from unsorted whole blood. Regarding the study as a whole: Matching results from VDJdb favored anti-spike CD8 responses, leaving private and CD4 specificities undetected.

As to this clonotype: What it binds is unknown. One end of the junction fails to match germline, which may point to a read error.

The germline gives CDR1 SGHTA, CDR2 FQGTGA. The length of the CDR3 is 12 residues. Unique molecular identifier tags were affixed to discrete cDNA molecules. TCRdb analysed the 5' RACE reads with MiXCR anew, one entry per CDR3 protein. Of tens of thousands of distinct CDR3 sequences listed, around a sixth were seen once; the top ten hold roughly 12%. The sequence was collected from an adult who was a healthcare worker with PCR-confirmed SARS-CoV-2 infection or an uninfected control (not recorded which). Material: whole blood. V is TRBV7-3 and J is TRBJ2-1; D uncertain. CDR3 nucleotide sequence: TGCGCCAGCAGCCAGATCGGGAATGAGCAGTTCTTC. Translating it yields CASSQIGNEQFF.